One and the same sample provided the 26 T cell receptor beta chains below, sequenced in a study of T cell repertoires in cytomegalovirus infection. TCRdb reanalysed the reads using MiXCR and keeps one entry per CDR3 protein. The profile shows some 130,000 distinct CDR3 sequences, about 24% of them singletons. Their antigens remain unidentified. Sequences were obtained from PBMCs, sequenced either directly or after in vitro stimulation (not recorded which). The source of these receptors is a human donor in good health (CMV status not recorded). Some clones in this sample may be carry-over from other donors' samples.

The chain is built from TRBV27 and TRBJ1-6; D may be TRBD1 (6 bases). Germline CDR1 reads MNHEY; CDR2 reads SMNVEV (reference sequence). CDR3 length: 14 amino acids. V dropped 3 bases and J dropped 9 bases, with 12 bases sitting between them. Here the CDR3 DNA reads TGTGCCAGCAGTTTGGGGGGGCGAGGTTCACCCCTCCACTTT. It is translated as CASSLGGRGSPLHF.

The chain has TRBV6-1 and TRBJ2-1; 10 bases match TRBD2. The V gene's germline CDR1 is MNHNS and CDR2 SASEGT. The CDR3 has 12 amino acids. After removal of 7 bases from V and 7 bases from J, the junction contained 1 base not matched to a gene. This CDR3 is CASKLAGNEQFF. The CDR3 DNA reads TGTGCCAGCAAACTAGCGGGGAATGAGCAGTTCTTC.

In this sample, this clonotype turned up many times. The chain recombines TRBV7-9 with TRBJ2-5; 10 nucleotides line up with TRBD2. Germline V gene sequence: CDR1 SEHNR, CDR2 FQNEAQ (reference sequence). The CDR3 runs to 19 residues. J was trimmed by 3 bases and V by 4 bases; bases with no gene match: 17. The CDR3 DNA reads TGTGCCAGCAGCTCCCTTGCTAGTCTAGCGGGAGTCATAGAAGAGACCCAGTACTTC. Translation gives CASSSLASLAGVIEETQYF. Variable domain in full (rest from reference TRBV7-9 and TRBJ2-5): DTGVSQNPRHKITKRGQNVTFRCDPISEHNRLYWYRQTLGQGPEFLTYFQNEAQLEKSRLLSDRFSAERPKGSFSTLEIQRTEQGDSAMYLCASSSLASLAGVIEETQYFGPGTRLLVL.

This clonotype was picked up one time. V is TRBV15 and J is TRBJ2-3; D ambiguous. CDR1 is LNHNV and CDR2 is YYDKDF in the germline V gene (reference sequence). The CDR3 is made up of 12 amino acids. Trimming took off 3 bases at V and 5 bases at J, with 6 bases between the two ends. CDR3 region: CATSSRGDTQYF. CDR3 bases: TGTGCCACCAGCAGTAGAGGAGATACGCAGTATTTT.

This clonotype has a handful of counts. The rearrangement uses TRBV20-1 and TRBJ2-5, with 7 bases lining up with TRBD2. V was pared by 2 bases and J by 4 bases, with 4 bases of the junction left unmatched. CDR3 length: 13 amino acids. From germline, CDR1 is DFQATT and CDR2 SNEGSKA (reference sequence). The CDR3 DNA sequence: TGCAGTGCTAGAAAGGGACTAACAGAGACCCAGTACTTC. It encodes CSARKGLTETQYF.

The sample holds a few counts of this clonotype. The gene calls are TRBV7-9 and TRBJ1-2; D is uncertain. Germline values: CDR1 SEHNR, CDR2 FQNEAQ (reference sequence). V was trimmed by 5 bases and J by 4 bases, leaving 14 bases between them. This CDR3 is built from 14 residues. The CDR3: CASSAYILPYGYTF. The CDR3 nucleotides read TGTGCCAGCAGCGCCTACATTCTCCCCTATGGCTACACCTTC.

The chain uses TRBV10-3 and TRBJ2-5; a possible D gene is TRBD2 (5 bases). CDR3 length: 16 amino acids. V was cut by 2 bases and J by 3 bases, with 16 bases left in between. Germline V gives CDR1 ENHRY, CDR2 SYGVKD. The CDR3 sequence: CAISEDLYEGKETQYF. CDR3 in DNA: TGTGCCATCAGTGAGGACCTTTACGAGGGAAAAGAGACCCAGTACTTC.

The chain joins TRBV12-3 or TRBV12-4 to TRBJ2-3, with 10 nucleotides matching TRBD2. V lost 5 bases to trimming and J lost 4 bases; unmatched junction nucleotides: 6. CDR3 length: 15 residues. The chain's CDR3 is CASSITSGNSDTQYF. DNA of the CDR3: TGTGCCAGCAGTATCACTAGCGGGAACTCAGATACGCAGTATTTT.

This clonotype has more than one count but fewer than ten. The rearrangement joins TRBV4-1 to TRBJ1-5, with 7 bases aligning to TRBD1. V lost 4 bases and J lost 7; bases outside the gene matches: 10. CDR3 length equals 15 residues. Germline V gene sequence: CDR1 MGHRA, CDR2 YSYEKL. The CDR3 loop reads CASSRENYRGQPQHF. CDR3 DNA sequence: TGCGCCAGCAGCCGGGAAAACTACAGGGGCCAGCCCCAGCATTTT.

This chain joins TRBV14 and TRBJ2-1; D remains ambiguous. Germline V gives CDR1 SGHDN, CDR2 FVKESK. The length of the CDR3 is 12 residues. V shed 0 bases and J shed 14 bases, with 11 bases lying between them. CDR3: CASSQDRLVEFF. The DNA for the CDR3 is TGTGCCAGCAGCCAAGATAGGCTAGTAGAGTTCTTC.

This clonotype showed up just a few times. This chain joins TRBV28 and TRBJ1-4; TRBD1 might be the D (6 bases). The CDR3 loop spans 16 amino acids. CDR1 and CDR2 (germline): MDHEN, SYDVKM. The V gene lost 1 base and the J gene lost 9 bases, with 18 bases spanning the gap. The CDR3 nucleotides are TGTGCCAGCAGTTTATCGGGGGCAGGGATGTCGAAAAAACTGTTTTTT. This translates into CASSLSGAGMSKKLFF.

This clonotype occurred many times. V gene TRBV7-8 combines with J gene TRBJ2-1; D remains ambiguous. The CDR3 runs 12 residues. Per the germline V gene, CDR1 is SGHVS and CDR2 is FQNEAQ. V lost 0 bases to trimming and J lost 9 bases, with 6 bases between them. CDR3 bases: TGTGCCAGCAGCTTAGCGCTTAGTGAGCAGTTCTTC. Amino acids: CASSLALSEQFF.

The chain links TRBV19 to TRBJ1-2; D call uncertain. V was trimmed by 5 bases and J by 7 bases, leaving 17 bases between them. Germline assignment: CDR1 LNHDA and CDR2 SQIVND (reference sequence). The CDR3 consists of 14 residues. CDR3 sequence (DNA): TGTGCCAGTAGTGCGACCGGGCAAAGGAGTGGCTACACCTTC. It translates to CASSATGQRSGYTF.

There are a few counts of this clonotype. The rearrangement links TRBV20-1 to TRBJ1-2, with D possibly matching TRBD1 (5 bases). CDR1 DFQATT and CDR2 SNEGSKA come from the germline V gene (reference sequence). Trimming took 5 bases from V and 2 from J, leaving 15 bases between them. This CDR3 has 14 amino acids. The CDR3 bases are TGCAGTGCTCATCCGGGACGGTTAAACTATGGCTACACCTTC. It codes for CSAHPGRLNYGYTF.

This clonotype was picked up a small number of times. This chain connects TRBV6-6 to TRBJ2-6; 7 bases align to TRBD1. The CDR3 is 18 amino acids. Germline V gives CDR1 MNHNY, CDR2 SVGAGI (reference sequence). J was trimmed by 0 bases and V by 0 bases; bases with no gene match: 5. CDR3 in amino acids: CASSYSAGGFSGANVLTF. CDR3 in DNA: TGTGCCAGCAGTTACTCGGCAGGGGGTTTCTCTGGGGCCAACGTCCTGACTTTC.

This clonotype was observed at least ten times. The rearrangement links TRBV12-3 or TRBV12-4 to TRBJ2-1, with D perhaps matching TRBD1 or TRBD2 (5 bases each). V lost 5 bases to trimming and J lost 5 bases, with 16 bases between them. This CDR3 spans 15 amino acids. CDR3 coding DNA: TGTGCCAGCAGTCTCCCTACGGGGCGGAACAATGAGCAGTTCTTC. Translating gives CASSLPTGRNNEQFF.

This chain connects TRBV7-9 to TRBJ1-1, with D perhaps TRBD1 (5 bases). CDR1 and CDR2 (germline): SEHNR, FQNEAQ (reference sequence). Trimming stripped 5 bases from V and 2 bases from J, with 12 bases between. This CDR3 spans 14 amino acids. CDR3 residues: CASSPAGPNTEAFF. CDR3 nucleotide sequence: TGTGCCAGCAGCCCAGCGGGGCCAAACACTGAAGCTTTCTTT.

This chain connects TRBV30 to TRBJ2-1; TRBD2 agrees at 9 bases. The CDR3 is made up of 14 amino acids. Trimming removed 3 bases from V and 1 base from J; junction bases left unmatched: 1. CDR1 is GTSNPN and CDR2 is SVGIG in the germline V gene (reference sequence). The CDR3 loop reads CAWRLAGSYNEQFF. The CDR3, as DNA: TGTGCCTGGAGGCTAGCGGGATCCTACAATGAGCAGTTCTTC.

This clonotype was detected many times. The chain uses TRBV7-2 and TRBJ1-5, with D hard to call. V lost 1 base and J 11 bases, leaving 18 bases between the germline ends. Germline-derived CDR1 and CDR2 are SGHTA and FQGNSA. CDR3 length: 15 amino acids. CDR3: CASSLVAGMNKAQHF. The CDR3 nucleotides are TGTGCCAGCAGCTTAGTAGCCGGGATGAATAAGGCCCAGCATTTT.

The chain couples TRBV7-9 to TRBJ1-4; a weak D match, TRBD1 (5 bases). Germline assignment: CDR1 SEHNR and CDR2 FQNEAQ (reference sequence). This CDR3 has 14 amino acids. Trimming removed 4 bases from V and 11 bases from J, with 17 bases in between. The DNA of the CDR3 is TGTGCCAGCAGCTCCCCGACAGCGCCGAGGAAACTGTTTTTT. Translating it yields CASSSPTAPRKLFF.

This clonotype was observed at least ten times. The chain combines TRBV28 with TRBJ2-6; D not resolved. V lost 3 bases and J 1 base, leaving 1 base between the germline ends. CDR1 and CDR2 (germline): MDHEN, SYDVKM. The CDR3 has 13 amino acids. The CDR3 region has the DNA TGTGCCAGCAGTTTTTCTGGGGCCAACGTCCTGACTTTC. Encoded protein: CASSFSGANVLTF.

V usage is TRBV29-1 and J usage is TRBJ2-1; tentatively, D is TRBD1 or TRBD2 (5 bases each). From germline, CDR1 is SQVTM and CDR2 ANQGSEA. Trimming left V 7 bases short and J 8 bases short, with 27 bases between. The CDR3 is made up of 16 amino acids. The CDR3 region has the DNA TGCAGCGGAAAACGGCCCTTAGTGGGGACGGGGTATGAGCAGTTCTTC. As protein: CSGKRPLVGTGYEQFF.

Ten or more counts support this clonotype. The genes are TRBV12-3 or TRBV12-4 and TRBJ2-5; no clear D. Trimming pared 2 bases from V and 2 bases from J, leaving 6 bases between. There are 13 residues in the CDR3. The CDR3 DNA reads as TGTGCCAGCAGTTTAAGAATTCAAGAGACCCAGTACTTC. It translates to CASSLRIQETQYF.

The gene calls are TRBV28 and TRBJ2-2; D might be TRBD1 or TRBD2, each matching 5 bases. CDR3 length: 16 amino acids. Trimming removed 3 bases from V and 4 bases from J, with 15 bases in between. In germline, CDR1 is MDHEN, CDR2 SYDVKM. Here the CDR3 DNA reads TGTGCCAGCAGTTTCTTTGGGACCCGAGGCACCGGGGAGCTGTTTTTT. Its translation is CASSFFGTRGTGELFF.

The rearrangement uses TRBV12-3 or TRBV12-4 and TRBJ1-4; D gene uncertain. Trimming removed 4 bases from V and 4 bases from J, with 7 bases in between. The CDR3 loop spans 13 amino acids. As DNA, the CDR3 is TGTGCCAGCAGTTGGCTCAGTAATGAAAAACTGTTTTTT. It translates to CASSWLSNEKLFF.

This clonotype was detected ten times or more. This chain connects TRBV5-1 to TRBJ2-2, with 8 bases that match TRBD2. Germline V gene sequence: CDR1 SGHRS, CDR2 YFSETQ. With V trimmed by 4 bases and J by 4 bases, 9 bases remained unmatched. This CDR3 is 16 amino acids long. CDR3 protein: CASSATGTSVTGELFF. The CDR3 DNA reads TGCGCCAGCAGCGCGACCGGGACTAGTGTCACCGGGGAGCTGTTTTTT.